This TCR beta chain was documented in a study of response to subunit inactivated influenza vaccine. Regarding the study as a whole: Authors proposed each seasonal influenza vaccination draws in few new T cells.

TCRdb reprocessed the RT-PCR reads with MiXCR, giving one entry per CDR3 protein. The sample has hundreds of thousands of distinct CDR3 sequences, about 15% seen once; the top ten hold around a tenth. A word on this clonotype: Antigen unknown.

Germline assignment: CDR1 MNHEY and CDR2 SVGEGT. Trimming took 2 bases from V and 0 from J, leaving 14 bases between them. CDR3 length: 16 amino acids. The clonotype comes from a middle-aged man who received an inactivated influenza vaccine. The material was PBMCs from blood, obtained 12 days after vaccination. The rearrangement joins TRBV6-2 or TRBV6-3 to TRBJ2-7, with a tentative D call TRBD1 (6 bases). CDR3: CASSYTTGHGSYEQYF. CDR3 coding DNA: TGTGCCAGCAGTTACACCACAGGGCACGGCTCCTACGAGCAGTACTTC.